In its sample, the clone carrying this T cell receptor (beta chain) was seen many times. Antigen specificity is unknown. The data were obtained in a study of neurological immune-mediated disorders. Study results and limitations: Whereas HTLV-1-associated myelopathy showed the most TCR clonal expansion, multiple sclerosis showed the least, with levels below those of healthy controls. The authors found no clinical or MRI feature associated with the multiple sclerosis repertoire cluster. None of the CDR3 amino acid sequences of expanded clones recurred across subjects, suggesting private repertoires in all groups.

The CDR3 runs 14 residues. Trimming shortened V by 7 bases and J by 4 bases, and 16 bases separated the two germline ends. Germline V lookup: CDR1 MNHEY, CDR2 SVGEGT. 5'RACE with 10-nucleotide random UMIs produced the cDNA. TCRdb ran MiXCR on the 5' RACE reads and lists one entry per CDR3 protein. Of roughly 62,000 distinct CDR3 sequences detected, approximately 3.7% appear once; the ten largest clones hold roughly 2.3%. The receptor's source is a woman aged 45-65 years with multiple sclerosis. Sequencing was done on a sample of PBMCs. The V and J genes are TRBV6-2 or TRBV6-3 and TRBJ2-5; D might be TRBD2 (6 bases). CDR3 DNA: TGTGCCAGCACCCTGGGGGGAGGTCGAGAGACCCAGTACTTC. Translating it yields CASTLGGGRETQYF.